A selection of T cell receptor beta chains follows, all from one sample in a study of blood T cell repertoires in COVID-19. Produced via immunoSEQ multiplex PCR; TCRdb's table is partial and in-frame only. Of 90,000 or so clones in the sample, about 91% were seen once. The material sequenced was peripheral blood. The receptors here all came from a man aged 55 to 70 with acute or convalescent COVID-19. The CDR3 runs from the conserved cysteine through the conserved F or W. A D gene is named only where the DNA matches it firmly. Clone size is not always given. Where it is, it says once, few, many or a class for expanded clones.

TRBD1	TRBV10-3	TRBJ2-7	-	TGTGCCATCATGAGGGAAGGGGGCACGGAGTACTTC	CAIMREGGTEYF
-	TRBV3-1/TRBV3-2	TRBJ2-5	-	TGTGCCAGCAGCCAAGATCAAGGACAGCAAGAGACCCAGTACTTC	CASSQDQGQQETQYF
-	TRBV19	TRBJ1-4	-	TGTGCCAGTAGTATAAGACAGAATAATGAAAAACTGTTTTTT	CASSIRQNNEKLFF
TRBD1	TRBV19	TRBJ1-2	few	TGTGCCAGTAGCCAGACAGGGACTAACTATGGCTACACCTTC	CASSQTGTNYGYTF
-	TRBV3-1/TRBV3-2	TRBJ1-2	-	TGTGCCAGCAGCCAAGATCTTAACAGCGGAACAACCTATGGCTACACCTTC	CASSQDLNSGTTYGYTF
TRBD2	TRBV9	TRBJ2-1	-	TGTGCCAGCAGCGGATTGGGACTAGGGGCCTACAATGAGCAGTTCTTC	CASSGLGLGAYNEQFF
-	TRBV15	TRBJ2-7	-	TGTGCCACCAGCAGAGATTTGACAGGCCTCTCCTACGAGCAGTACTTC	CATSRDLTGLSYEQYF
TRBD1	TRBV5-1	TRBJ2-7	-	TGCGCCAGCAGCGCTAGGGACAGGGGCCACCACGAGCAGTACTTC	CASSARDRGHHEQYF
-	TRBV27	TRBJ2-5	-	TGTGCCAGCAGTTCTACAGGGGGGGACAGAGAGACCCAGTACTTC	CASSSTGGDRETQYF
TRBD1	TRBV5-1	TRBJ1-6	-	TGCGCCAGCAGCCCCGGGACAGGCCTCCACTTT	CASSPGTGLHF
TRBD1	TRBV5-1	TRBJ2-1	few	TGCGCCTCAGCTTTAGGGACAGGGGCCTTCCGCTCCTACAATGAGCAGTTCTTC	CASALGTGAFRSYNEQFF
-	TRBV9	TRBJ2-7	-	TGTGCCAGCAGCGTAGGAGGTCTTTCCTACGAGCAGTACTTC	CASSVGGLSYEQYF
-	TRBV6-5	TRBJ2-4	-	TGTGCCAGCAGTTACAGGGGAGGTAAAAACATTCAGTACTTC	CASSYRGGKNIQYF
TRBD1	TRBV11-2	TRBJ2-3	-	TGTGCCAGCGGTATTTCGACAGGGGTAGTGACAGATACGCAGTATTTT	CASGISTGVVTDTQYF
-	TRBV28	TRBJ1-6	-	TGTGCCAGCAGTTTGGAGAATTCACCCCTCCACTTT	CASSLENSPLHF
TRBD1	TRBV11-2	TRBJ2-1	-	TGTGCCAGCAGCCCCTTGATCAGGGGGCAGGGTGAGCAGTTCTTC	CASSPLIRGQGEQFF
-	TRBV10-3	TRBJ1-5	-	TGTGCCATCAGTGAGGATTCAACGGGACAACGGCCCCAGCATTTT	CAISEDSTGQRPQHF
-	TRBV5-1	TRBJ2-5	-	TGCGCCAGCAGCCAAGTCCAGCGGGAGACCCAGTACTTC	CASSQVQRETQYF
-	TRBV15	TRBJ2-5	-	TGTGCCACCAGCAAAAACAGGGGAGGCGAGACCCAGTACTTC	CATSKNRGGETQYF
-	TRBV21-1	TRBJ2-7	-	TGTGCCAGCAGCAAAGTTGGCAGCGGGAGACCCTCCTACGAGCAGTACTTC	CASSKVGSGRPSYEQYF
-	TRBV5-4	TRBJ2-3	-	TGTGCCAGCAGCTTCGGGCAGGGAATAGATACGCAGTATTTT	CASSFGQGIDTQYF
-	TRBV7-3	TRBJ1-1	-	TGTGCCAGCAGTAAGGAGCAGTGGACTGAAGCTTTCTTT	CASSKEQWTEAFF
TRBD1	TRBV28	TRBJ1-2	-	TGTGCCAGCAAATCGGCAGGGGGTGACTATGGCTACACCTTC	CASKSAGGDYGYTF
-	TRBV4-1	TRBJ1-1	few	TGCGCCAGCAGCCAAGATATAGGCAGGACTGAAGCTTTCTTT	CASSQDIGRTEAFF
-	TRBV5-4	TRBJ1-1	-	TGTGCCAGCAGCTTGGATACAGAACCCAACACTGAAGCTTTCTTT	CASSLDTEPNTEAFF
TRBD1	TRBV5-1	TRBJ1-5	-	TGCGCCAGCAGCTTGGGACAGGGCCCCAATCAGCCCCAGCATTTT	CASSLGQGPNQPQHF
TRBD1	TRBV5-1	TRBJ2-4	-	TGCGCCAGCAGCTTGACGGGACAGGGACAAAACATTCAGTACTTC	CASSLTGQGQNIQYF
TRBD1	TRBV4-1	TRBJ1-5	-	TGCGCCAGCAGCCAAGGGGTCCAGGGGGTAGGGCAGCCCCAGCATTTT	CASSQGVQGVGQPQHF
-	TRBV30	TRBJ1-5	many	TGTGCCTGGAGTATTGAGGGCAATCAGCCCCAGCATTTT	CAWSIEGNQPQHF
TRBD1	TRBV5-1	TRBJ1-4	-	TGCGCCAGCAGCCAGGGACAGAGAGATGAAAAACTGTTTTTT	CASSQGQRDEKLFF
TRBD2	TRBV7-3	TRBJ2-1	-	TGTGCCAGCAGCCCTTCTAGCGGGGCGGTTAGTGAGCAGTTCTTC	CASSPSSGAVSEQFF
TRBD1	TRBV30	TRBJ1-5	-	TGTGCCTGCCGGCCCGGGACAGGGAATCAGCCCCAGCATTTT	CACRPGTGNQPQHF
-	TRBV11-2	TRBJ2-7	once	TGTGCCAGCAGCCTCCGGTCGGCCTACGAGCAGTACTTC	CASSLRSAYEQYF
TRBD2	TRBV6-1	TRBJ2-3	-	TGTGCCAGCAGTGGACTAGCGGGGGGTTCTAGCACAGATACGCAGTATTTT	CASSGLAGGSSTDTQYF
-	TRBV5-1	TRBJ2-7	-	TGCGCCAGCAGCTCAGGACAAGGGAGGTTCGAGCAGTACTTC	CASSSGQGRFEQYF
-	TRBV30	TRBJ1-1	-	TGTGCCTGGAGTGGACAGGTCGGCGCTGAAGCTTTCTTT	CAWSGQVGAEAFF
TRBD1	TRBV7-9	TRBJ2-7	-	TGTGCCAGCAGCTTCACAGGGGGCGGCTACGAGCAGTACTTC	CASSFTGGGYEQYF
TRBD1	TRBV7-9	TRBJ2-7	-	TGTGCCAGCAGCTTAGCTAGGACAGGGGGCTACGAGCAGTACTTC	CASSLARTGGYEQYF
TRBD1	TRBV7-6	TRBJ2-1	-	TGTGCCAGCAGCTTATCCGGGACAGGGCTCAATGAGCAGTTCTTC	CASSLSGTGLNEQFF
TRBD1	TRBV30	TRBJ1-1	-	TGTGCCTGGAGTGGGGACAGGCTCAATTTAGCTTTCTTT	CAWSGDRLNLAFF
-	TRBV9	TRBJ2-5	-	TGTGCCAGCAGCGGCCGGGACTCAAGAGAGACCCAGTACTTC	CASSGRDSRETQYF